This T cell receptor beta chain was sequenced for a study of T cell responses to AZD1222 COVID-19 vaccine. Study-level results: The number of AZD1222 recipients seropositive at baseline was only six.

Between the trimmed V and J ends, which lost 8 bases and 2 bases, there was a span of 2 bases. The length of the CDR3 is 10 residues. Looked up from germline, CDR1 is KGHSH and CDR2 is LQKENI. Of note for this clone: Its target is unknown.

Clones were sequenced by immunoSEQ multiplex PCR, and TCRdb holds only the in-frame ones, with some missing. The profile shows 40,000 to 45,000 clones, around three quarters of them singletons. Source: peripheral blood, taken on day 0 of AZD1222 vaccination. This TCR came from an adult in good health. The chain uses TRBV18 and TRBJ2-3; the D is unclear. CDR3 residues: CASATDTQYF. The CDR3 coding sequence is TGTGCCAGCGCCACAGATACGCAGTATTTT.